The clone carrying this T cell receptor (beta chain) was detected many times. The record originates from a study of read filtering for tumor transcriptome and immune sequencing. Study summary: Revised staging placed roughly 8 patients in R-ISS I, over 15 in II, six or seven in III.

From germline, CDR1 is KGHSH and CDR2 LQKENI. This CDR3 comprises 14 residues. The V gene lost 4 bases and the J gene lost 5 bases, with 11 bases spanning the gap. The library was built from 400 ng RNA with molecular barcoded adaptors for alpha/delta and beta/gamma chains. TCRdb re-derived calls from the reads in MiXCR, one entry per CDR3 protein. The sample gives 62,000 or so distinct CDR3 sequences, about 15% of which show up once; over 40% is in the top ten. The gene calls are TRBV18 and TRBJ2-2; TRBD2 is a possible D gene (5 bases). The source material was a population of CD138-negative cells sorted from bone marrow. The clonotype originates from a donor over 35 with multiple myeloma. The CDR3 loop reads CASSRGERTGELFF. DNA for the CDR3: TGTGCCAGCTCACGTGGGGAGAGGACCGGGGAGCTGTTTTTT.